The 14 T cell receptor beta chains reported below all come from one sample, sequenced in a study of T cells in Graves' hyperthyroidism and ophthalmopathy. From RNA transcripts, TCR beta CDR3 regions were amplified. HTBI primers were the set used in a first-round RT-PCR of the TCR CDR3. TCRdb analysed the multiplex PCR reads with MiXCR anew, one entry per CDR3 protein. The sample carries fewer than 800,000 distinct CDR3 sequences, roughly 17% recorded once. Sequencing used blood. The receptor set was obtained from a man aged 18 to 30 with Graves' hyperthyroidism.

This clonotype was seen only a few times. The rearrangement joins TRBV12-3 or TRBV12-4 to TRBJ2-7; D perhaps matches TRBD1 (5 bases). The CDR3 has 15 amino acids. Trimming removed 5 bases from V and 2 bases from J, with 16 bases in between. The CDR3 here is CASSVRAFVTYEQYF. CDR3 bases: TGTGCCAGCAGTGTCAGGGCTTTTGTGACCTACGAGCAGTACTTC.

The J gene is TRBJ2-1, the V gene TRBV30, with TRBD2 matching 7 bases. Per the germline V gene, CDR1 is GTSNPN and CDR2 is SVGIG (reference sequence). The CDR3 contains 14 residues. Unmatched junction bases numbered 7, after V lost 4 bases and J lost 4 bases. In DNA form, the CDR3 reads TGTGCCTGGACCCGGGGGGAGGGGTACAATGAGCAGTTCTTC. Translation gives CAWTRGEGYNEQFF.

This chain links TRBV19 with TRBJ2-5; TRBD2 matches 15 bases. Trimming took 5 bases from V and 4 from J; bases not matched to a gene: 5. Germline V lookup: CDR1 LNHDA, CDR2 SQIVND (reference sequence). The CDR3 totals 16 residues. The CDR3 DNA reads TGTGCCAGTAGTCCTAGGACTAGCGGGAGGGGAGAGACCCAGTACTTC. It is translated as CASSPRTSGRGETQYF. The full variable domain, with the rest looked up from reference TRBV19 and TRBJ2-5, is DGGITQSPKYLFRKEGQNVTLSCEQNLNHDAMYWYRQDPGQGLRLIYYSQIVNDFQKGDIAEGYSVSREKKESFPLTVTSAQKNPTAFYLCASSPRTSGRGETQYFGPGTRLLVL.

This clonotype was counted ten times or more. This sequence joins TRBV20-1 and TRBJ2-3, with 7 positions matching TRBD2. Germline assignment: CDR1 DFQATT and CDR2 SNEGSKA (reference sequence). Trimming cost V 1 base and J 5 bases; bases outside gene matches: 9. The CDR3 has 15 residues. The chain's CDR3 is CSARVSGGRGDTQYF. The CDR3 DNA reads TGCAGTGCTAGAGTGTCGGGAGGCCGTGGAGATACGCAGTATTTT.

Only a few counts were recorded for this clonotype. The V gene is TRBV4-1, the J gene TRBJ2-1; TRBD2 matches at 9 bases. This CDR3 comprises 17 residues. V gave up 2 bases and J gave up 4 bases; unmatched junction bases: 9. Per germline, CDR1 MGHRA and CDR2 YSYEKL. The chain's CDR3 is CASSQKLSSGTYNEQFF. DNA of the CDR3: TGCGCCAGCAGCCAAAAACTCTCTAGCGGGACATACAATGAGCAGTTCTTC.

This clonotype was detected ten times or more. The V and J genes are TRBV18 and TRBJ1-1, with D perhaps TRBD1 (6 bases). The CDR3 loop spans 13 amino acids. Germline CDR1 is KGHSH and CDR2 is LQKENI. Trimming shortened V by 4 bases and J by 3 bases, and 9 bases separated the two germline ends. The CDR3 loop is CASSQNRDTEAFF. The CDR3 DNA is TGTGCCAGCTCACAGAACAGGGACACTGAAGCTTTCTTT.

The genes are TRBV6-2 or TRBV6-3 and TRBJ1-5; no reliable D call. Deletions cut 6 bases from V and 0 bases from J, with 9 bases between. The CDR3 contains 14 residues. CDR1 and CDR2 from the germline V gene are MNHEY and SVGEGT. CDR3 protein: CASRGLSSNQPQHF. The CDR3 DNA reads TGTGCCAGCAGAGGACTGAGTAGCAATCAGCCCCAGCATTTT.

The chain uses TRBV5-1 and TRBJ2-2; 9 positions agree with TRBD1. Germline CDR1 reads SGHRS; CDR2 reads YFSETQ. The CDR3 is made up of 15 amino acids. The J segment lost 4 bases and the V segment lost 7 bases, leaving 8 bases of the junction unmatched. CDR3 in amino acids: CASLQGAFRTGELFF. Written as DNA, the CDR3 is TGCGCCAGCTTACAGGGGGCCTTCCGCACCGGGGAGCTGTTTTTT.

Only a few counts were recorded for this clonotype. V usage is TRBV24-1 and J usage is TRBJ2-2, with 7 bases matching TRBD1. CDR3 length: 14 amino acids. Germline assignment: CDR1 KGHDR and CDR2 SFDVKD. After removal of 4 bases from V and 6 bases from J, the junction contained 4 bases not matched to a gene. The CDR3 sequence is CATSDPGGAGELFF. The CDR3 DNA reads as TGTGCCACCAGTGACCCAGGGGGTGCCGGGGAGCTGTTTTTT.

The chain carries TRBV28 and TRBJ1-4, with D perhaps matching TRBD1 (6 bases). Trimming pared 6 bases from V and 8 bases from J, leaving 16 bases between. This CDR3 has 14 amino acids. Germline loops: CDR1 MDHEN, CDR2 SYDVKM. The CDR3 loop is CASSQTGRTEKLFF. Written as DNA, the CDR3 is TGTGCCAGCAGCCAGACAGGCCGTACGGAAAAACTGTTTTTT. Based on the CDR3 plus reference TRBV28 and TRBJ1-4, the full variable domain is DVKVTQSSRYLVKRTGEKVFLECVQDMDHENMFWYRQDPGLGLRLIYFSYDVKMKEKGDIPEGYSVSREKKERFSLILESASTNQTSMYLCASSQTGRTEKLFFGSGTQLSVL.

Remarks on this clonotype: The germline gene is not matched at one end of the junction; a read error may be the cause. This chain links TRBV7-9 with TRBJ2-1; possibly TRBD1 or TRBD2 for D (5 bases each). This CDR3 spans 19 amino acids. Germline CDR1 is SEHNR and CDR2 is FQNEAQ (reference sequence). The CDR3 DNA reads as TGTGCCAGCAGCTCAACAAGTCCCGGGACCTTATCGGCCTATAATGAGCAGTTCTTC. Its protein is CASSSTSPGTLSAYNEQFF.

This clonotype was seen repeatedly, ten times or more. The chain has TRBV2 and TRBJ2-7; D gene ambiguous. Germline loops: CDR1 SNHLY, CDR2 FYNNEI. Trimming pared 6 bases from V and 6 bases from J, leaving 6 bases between. This CDR3 has 10 residues. In DNA form, the CDR3 reads TGTGCCAGCAGCCCATTCGAGCAGTACTTC. This sequence encodes CASSPFEQYF.

In this sample, this clonotype turned up many times. The V gene is TRBV28, the J gene TRBJ2-1, with D possibly TRBD1 on 6 matching bases. The germline V gene encodes CDR1 MDHEN and CDR2 SYDVKM. V was cut by 5 bases and J by 6 bases, with 14 bases left in between. The CDR3 runs to 14 residues. In DNA form, the CDR3 reads TGTGCCAGCAGTCCCGAACAGGGACCCAATGAGCAGTTCTTC. Translating it yields CASSPEQGPNEQFF. The variable domain in full, completed from reference TRBV28 and TRBJ2-1, reads DVKVTQSSRYLVKRTGEKVFLECVQDMDHENMFWYRQDPGLGLRLIYFSYDVKMKEKGDIPEGYSVSREKKERFSLILESASTNQTSMYLCASSPEQGPNEQFFGPGTRLTVL.

The rearrangement links TRBV12-5 to TRBJ2-1; D is unclear. The CDR3 runs to 16 residues. Germline V gene sequence: CDR1 LGHNT, CDR2 FRNRAP. The V end lost 2 bases, the J end lost 5 bases, and 16 bases lay between the germline ends. In nucleotides, the CDR3 is TGTGCTAGTGGTTTGCGTTTCCCGGGCGGCGACAATGAGCAGTTCTTC. Amino acid sequence: CASGLRFPGGDNEQFF. The full variable domain, its missing parts supplied by reference TRBV12-5 and TRBJ2-1, is DARVTQTPRHKVTEMGQEVTMRCQPILGHNTVFWYRQTMMQGLELLAYFRNRAPLDDSGMPKDRFSAEMPDATLATLKIQPSEPRDSAVYFCASGLRFPGGDNEQFFGPGTRLTVL.